The clone carrying this T cell receptor (beta chain) was counted a few times. Its target is not known. The data originate from a study of blood T cells in healthy people across ages. Findings and caveats of the study: PBMCs left unsorted prevented a conclusive naive versus antigen-experienced comparison.

A second PCR of roughly 7 to 11 cycles used a sample-barcoded 5' primer and a J-beta primer mix. TCRdb independently ran MiXCR on the 5' RACE reads; one entry per CDR3 protein. The sample yields under 700,000 distinct CDR3 sequences, around 24% seen once. Isolating PBMCs gave at least 6 million of these cells per sample. The CDR3 is 14 amino acids. Germline V gene data show CDR1 as SGHTA and CDR2 as FQGNSA. The same data also went into a second study, on T cells of mothers and their children. That study reports: Each mother yielded more than 8 million TCR beta CDR3 reads. Each child yielded millions of reads. Slightly higher overlap, not significant, was seen in related mother-child pairs than in unrelated pairs.

The chain is built from TRBV7-2 and TRBJ2-5, with a possible D match to TRBD2 (6 bases). The J call may not be correct, given that the DNA end is closer to TRBJ2-1. Material for sequencing was blood. The TCR originated in a boy under 18 in good health. CDR3 sequence: CASSLDSGLNEQFF. DNA of the CDR3: TGTGCCAGCAGCTTAGATAGCGGACTCAATGAGCAGTTCTTC.